These 23 T cell receptor beta chains share one sample of origin, sequenced in a study of beta chain features in type 1 diabetes. Expressed TCRB transcripts were sequenced after all isolated RNA was converted to cDNA. Assay: immunoSEQ multiplex PCR; the TCRdb copy retains only in-frame clones and omits some. The profile shows 970,000 or so clones, about a sixth of them singletons. Sequenced material: naive CD4+ T cells from blood. Source of these receptors: a woman aged 18-35 years in good health.

This clone appeared a few times. This chain connects TRBV7-2 to TRBJ1-4; D not resolved. V was cut by 0 bases and J by 7 bases, with 12 bases left in between. CDR3 length: 15 amino acids. From germline, CDR1 is SGHTA and CDR2 FQGNSA. The CDR3 sequence is CASSLARQPGEKLFF. DNA for the CDR3: TGTGCCAGCAGCTTAGCGCGGCAGCCTGGTGAAAAACTGTTTTTT.

This clone was recorded a few times. CDR3 bases: TGTGCCAGCAGCCAAGGGCCCGTAGGGGCTGAGAACATTCAGTACTTC. Its protein product is CASSQGPVGAENIQYF. The chain links TRBV4-2 to TRBJ2-4; perhaps TRBD1 as D (5 bases). CDR1 and CDR2 (germline): LGHNA, YNFKEQ. There are 16 residues in the CDR3. The V gene lost 1 base and the J gene lost 7 bases, with 17 bases spanning the gap.

This clone occurred once. V and J are TRBV28 and TRBJ2-7; TRBD1 matches 7 bases. Losses at the gene ends were 8 bases for V and 1 base for J; bases not matched to a gene: 11. Germline CDR1 reads MDHEN; CDR2 reads SYDVKM. The CDR3 runs to 15 residues. For the CDR3, the DNA is TGTGCCAGCCATAGAGAGGGGGCCGGTTCCTACGAGCAGTACTTC. It specifies CASHREGAGSYEQYF.

The chain couples TRBV5-4 to TRBJ2-2; 13 bases are a match to TRBD2. In germline, CDR1 is SGHNT, CDR2 YYREEE (reference sequence). The CDR3 totals 16 residues. The V gene end was trimmed by 3 bases and the J gene end by 5 bases; junction bases not matched to a gene: 4. The CDR3 bases are TGTGCCAGCAGCTCGACTAGCGGGAGGAATACCGGGGAGCTGTTTTTT. This gives the protein CASSSTSGRNTGELFF. Complete variable domain (other parts from reference TRBV5-4 and TRBJ2-2): ETGVTQSPTHLIKTRGQQVTLRCSSQSGHNTVSWYQQALGQGPQFIFQYYREEENGRGNFPPRFSGLQFPNYSSELNVNALELDDSALYLCASSSTSGRNTGELFFGEGSRLTVL.

This clone was detected a few times. V is TRBV7-2 and J is TRBJ2-3; 9 bases line up with TRBD2. The CDR3 has 13 amino acids. Looked up from germline, CDR1 is SGHTA and CDR2 is FQGNSA. This chain's CDR3 is CLSGLARTDTQYF. CDR3 bases: TGTCTTTCGGGACTAGCACGGACAGATACGCAGTATTTT. The entire variable domain, with the rest obtained from reference TRBV7-2 and TRBJ2-3, is as follows: GAGVSQSPSNKVTEKGKDVELRCDPISGHTALYWYRQSLGQGLEFLIYFQGNSAPDKSGLPSDRFSAERTGGSVSTLTIQRTQQEDSAVYLCLSGLARTDTQYFGPGTRLTVL.

This clone came up a few times. The J gene is TRBJ2-3, the V gene TRBV9; TRBD2 matches at 12 bases. CDR1 and CDR2 from the germline V gene are SGDLS and YYNGEE. J was trimmed by 3 bases and V by 4 bases; bases with no gene match: 9. CDR3 size: 17 residues. The CDR3 spells CASSSTSTSGRTDTQYF. CDR3 in DNA: TGTGCCAGCAGCTCAACTTCAACTAGCGGGAGGACAGATACGCAGTATTTT.

This clone was recorded a few times. The genes are TRBV4-3 and TRBJ2-2; 10 positions match TRBD2. This CDR3 spans 21 amino acids. V gave up 1 base and J gave up 3 bases; unmatched junction bases: 17. CDR1 is LGHNA and CDR2 is YSLEER in the germline V gene. The CDR3: CASSQGGRMDTSGIYTGELFF. Written as DNA, the CDR3 is TGCGCCAGCAGCCAAGGGGGCCGAATGGATACTAGCGGGATTTACACCGGGGAGCTGTTTTTT.

The CDR3 region is CASSVGISGGTDTQYF. The CDR3 region has the DNA TGTGCCAGCAGCGTAGGTATTAGCGGGGGCACAGATACGCAGTATTTT. This chain links TRBV9 with TRBJ2-3; TRBD2 aligns across 8 bases. Looked up from germline, CDR1 is SGDLS and CDR2 is YYNGEE. Trimming removed 0 bases from V and 1 base from J; junction bases left unmatched: 4. This CDR3 comprises 16 residues. The full variable domain, completed using reference TRBV9 and TRBJ2-3, is DSGVTQTPKHLITATGQRVTLRCSPRSGDLSVYWYQQSLDQGLQFLIQYYNGEERAKGNILERFSAQQFPDLHSELNLSSLELGDSALYFCASSVGISGGTDTQYFGPGTRLTVL.

A few counts support this clone. The V gene is TRBV7-8, the J gene TRBJ2-7; D ambiguous. V lost 2 bases to trimming and J lost 1 base, with 18 bases between them. Germline assignment: CDR1 SGHVS and CDR2 FQNEAQ. This CDR3 region has 17 residues. The CDR3 reads CASSLPNRAQTSYEQYF. CDR3 nucleotides: TGTGCCAGCAGCTTACCAAATCGAGCTCAAACTTCCTACGAGCAGTACTTC.

The V call is TRBV19, the J call TRBJ1-2; TRBD1 might be the D (5 bases). The CDR3 sequence is 11 residues long. Germline loops: CDR1 LNHDA, CDR2 SQIVND (reference sequence). V was cut by 8 bases and J by 12 bases, with 16 bases left in between. In DNA, the CDR3 is TGTGCCAGTTCGGGGACCTCTGAGAACACCTTC. This translates into CASSGTSENTF.

This clone has just a few counts. The chain employs TRBV4-3 and TRBJ1-2; D is unclear. Germline CDR1 and CDR2: LGHNA and YSLEER. The CDR3 has 15 amino acids. Trimming removed 0 bases at V and 2 bases at J, with 10 bases between. CDR3 in amino acids: CASSQEFKENYGYTF. The CDR3 DNA reads TGCGCCAGCAGCCAAGAGTTTAAGGAGAACTATGGCTACACCTTC.

This sequence joins TRBV7-3 and TRBJ2-5, with D possibly being TRBD1 or TRBD2 (6 bases each). Per the germline V gene, CDR1 is SGHTA and CDR2 is FQGTGA. V lost 5 bases to trimming and J lost 7 bases, with 14 bases between them. This CDR3 has 13 amino acids. CDR3 nucleotide sequence: TGTGCCAGCAGCGACCGAAAGGGGGGGACCCAGTACTTC. Its protein is CASSDRKGGTQYF.

The chain combines TRBV5-6 with TRBJ2-1, with 10 bases identical to TRBD1. CDR1 and CDR2 from the germline V gene are SGHDT and YYEEEE. The V and J ends lost 0 bases and 6 bases, in that order; junction bases with no gene match: 9. The CDR3 sequence is 17 residues long. CDR3 sequence reads: CASSLDRDRGRGNEQFF. DNA for the CDR3: TGTGCCAGCAGCTTGGACCGGGACAGGGGTAGGGGCAATGAGCAGTTCTTC.

V is TRBV15 and J is TRBJ2-7, with 9 positions matching TRBD2. Germline V gene sequence: CDR1 LNHNV, CDR2 YYDKDF (reference sequence). This CDR3 is 18 amino acids long. J gave up 5 bases and V 0 bases, and 14 bases lay outside the gene matches. The DNA of the CDR3 is TGTGCCACCAGCAGAGATAGGCGGGGTAGCGGGAGCTTCAACGAGCAGTACTTC. Amino acid sequence: CATSRDRRGSGSFNEQYF. Full variable domain (outside the CDR3, taken from reference TRBV15 and TRBJ2-7): DAMVIQNPRYQVTQFGKPVTLSCSQTLNHNVMYWYQQKSSQAPKLLFHYYDKDFNNEADTPDNFQSRRPNTSFCFLDIRSPGLGDTAMYLCATSRDRRGSGSFNEQYFGPGTRLTVT.

The rearrangement joins TRBV5-6 to TRBJ1-3; D remains ambiguous. The length of the CDR3 is 15 residues. CDR1 is SGHDT and CDR2 is YYEEEE in the germline V gene. V was cut by 4 bases and J by 5 bases, with 16 bases left in between. CDR3 sequence: CASSPGAVSRNTIYF. In nucleotides, the CDR3 is TGTGCCAGCAGCCCCGGAGCTGTAAGCCGAAACACCATATATTTT.

The rearrangement uses TRBV6-1 and TRBJ1-5, with no clear D. V lost 6 bases and J 4 bases, leaving 10 bases between the germline ends. Germline-derived CDR1 and CDR2 are MNHNS and SASEGT. This CDR3 is 13 amino acids long. CDR3 in DNA: TGTGCCAGCAGCGGACTACCGAATCAGCCCCAGCATTTT. Protein product: CASSGLPNQPQHF.

This clone appeared a few times. This sequence joins TRBV27 and TRBJ2-7; no definite D call. Trimming took off 8 bases at V and 0 bases at J, with 11 bases between the two ends. Germline-derived CDR1 and CDR2 are MNHEY and SMNVEV (reference sequence). This CDR3 comprises 13 residues. CDR3 loop: CASRRPSSYEQYF. The CDR3, as DNA: TGTGCCAGCCGCAGACCGAGCTCCTACGAGCAGTACTTC.

This clone was counted only a few times. The chain recombines TRBV25-1 with TRBJ2-1; 10 nucleotides match TRBD1. In germline, CDR1 is MGHDK, CDR2 SYGVNS. The J segment lost 5 bases and the V segment lost 1 base, leaving 8 bases of the junction unmatched. The CDR3 spans 17 residues. This chain's CDR3 is CASSESPGQGRNNEQFF. CDR3 nucleotides: TGTGCCAGCAGTGAATCGCCGGGACAGGGGCGCAACAATGAGCAGTTCTTC.

The V call is TRBV7-2, the J call TRBJ2-1, with TRBD2 matching over 10 bases. Germline V gene sequence: CDR1 SGHTA, CDR2 FQGNSA. V gave up 3 bases and J gave up 9 bases; unmatched junction bases: 8. There are 15 residues in the CDR3. The CDR3 here is CASSLLASGRGEQFF. CDR3 DNA: TGTGCCAGCAGCTTGTTGGCTAGCGGGAGAGGTGAGCAGTTCTTC.

This clone has more than one count but fewer than ten. The chain is built from TRBV7-9 and TRBJ1-1; D gene uncertain. Germline CDR1 SEHNR, CDR2 FQNEAQ (reference sequence). This CDR3 has 14 amino acids. The V and J ends lost 6 bases and 1 base respectively, with 12 bases between them. The CDR3 region is CASRQREGNTEAFF. The CDR3 DNA follows: TGTGCCAGCAGACAACGGGAGGGGAACACTGAAGCTTTCTTT.

This clone was seen a handful of times. The CDR3 bases are TGCGCCAGCAGCCAAGAACGCACAGGCCACTTAGCCAAAAACATTCAGTACTTC. Its protein product is CASSQERTGHLAKNIQYF. This rearrangement joins TRBV4-3 to TRBJ2-4; the D gene is possibly TRBD1 (5 bases). Germline V CDR1 and CDR2: LGHNA, YSLEER. This CDR3 has 18 residues. The V and J ends lost 0 bases and 0 bases respectively, with 15 bases between them.

This clone has just a few counts. This specimen includes other DNA sequences encoding the same CDR3. V gene TRBV6-6 combines with J gene TRBJ2-1; D gene uncertain. Trimming left V 2 bases short and J 3 bases short, with 2 bases between. CDR1 MNHNY and CDR2 SVGAGI come from the germline V gene (reference sequence). This CDR3 is 12 amino acids long. The CDR3 protein is CASSYSYNEQFF. The CDR3 DNA is TGTGCCAGCAGTTACAGCTACAATGAGCAGTTCTTC.

This sequence joins TRBV5-1 and TRBJ2-1; 10 bases align to TRBD2. The CDR3 spans 15 residues. The germline V gene encodes CDR1 SGHRS and CDR2 YFSETQ. Germline trimming cut 3 bases from V and 5 bases from J; bases unmatched to any gene: 5. The CDR3 loop reads CASSYLAGVNNEQFF. The CDR3 DNA is TGCGCCAGCAGCTATCTAGCGGGGGTGAACAATGAGCAGTTCTTC.